Below are 10 T cell receptor beta chains sequenced from a single sample in a study of T cell changes during pregnancy in multiple sclerosis. Measured with immunoSEQ multiplex PCR; TCRdb has only the in-frame clones, and not every one. This sample yields tens of thousands of clones, of which approximately 93% are seen a single time; 3% to 4.5% belongs to the top ten. The specimen comprised CD8+ T cells from peripheral blood mononuclear cells, sampled in the second trimester of pregnancy. The source of these receptors is a female donor with multiple sclerosis, enrolled in a pregnancy study.

The chain has TRBV11-2 and TRBJ1-1, with 7 bases matching TRBD1. This CDR3 has 14 residues. V trimming: 4 bases; J trimming: 1 base; junction bases outside the gene matches: 3. Germline lookup yields CDR1 SGHAT and CDR2 FQNNGV. CDR3 nucleotides: TGTGCCAGCAGCTACAGGGGACGGAACACTGAAGCTTTCTTT. Translated: CASSYRGRNTEAFF.

The CDR3 loop reads CASSPTSGITDTQYF. The DNA of the CDR3 is TGCGCCAGCAGCCCCACTAGCGGGATCACAGATACGCAGTATTTT. The chain carries TRBV4-3 and TRBJ2-3, with 10 bases that match TRBD2. This CDR3 is built from 15 residues. Germline-derived CDR1 and CDR2 are LGHNA and YSLEER. Trimming took 4 bases from V and 2 from J; bases not matched to a gene: 3.

The gene calls are TRBV14 and TRBJ1-1, with 8 bases that match TRBD1. The germline gives CDR1 SGHDN, CDR2 FVKESK. Trimming at V came to 1 base and at J to 2 bases, leaving 6 bases not matched to a gene. This CDR3 comprises 16 residues. This CDR3 is CASSQGGQGHNTEAFF. CDR3 sequence (DNA): TGTGCCAGCAGCCAAGGTGGACAGGGACACAACACTGAAGCTTTCTTT.

V usage is TRBV5-1 and J usage is TRBJ1-1; maybe TRBD1 (6 bases). V was trimmed by 5 bases and J by 1 base, leaving 12 bases between them. The CDR3 runs 14 residues. Per the germline V gene, CDR1 is SGHRS and CDR2 is YFSETQ. The CDR3 DNA is TGCGCCAGCAGGAATGGACAGTCGAACACTGAAGCTTTCTTT. This translates into CASRNGQSNTEAFF.

This clone has a single count. The V and J genes are TRBV19 and TRBJ1-2; D remains unclear. The CDR3 contains 10 residues. V lost 9 bases, J lost 8 bases, and 10 bases lay in between. From germline, CDR1 is LNHDA and CDR2 SQIVND (reference sequence). The CDR3 region is CASKGEGYTF. The CDR3 DNA reads TGTGCCAGCAAAGGAGAGGGCTACACCTTC.

This clone turned up a few times. This chain uses TRBV2 with TRBJ2-2; D might be TRBD2 (6 bases). Per germline, CDR1 SNHLY and CDR2 FYNNEI. This CDR3 is built from 16 residues. Trimming removed 2 bases at V and 4 bases at J, with 14 bases between. DNA for the CDR3: TGTGCCAGCAGTGAATTTTCTCCGGGAGCCACCGGGGAGCTGTTTTTT. Protein product: CASSEFSPGATGELFF.

In its sample, this clone was seen once. The chain recombines TRBV14 with TRBJ2-2, with D perhaps matching TRBD1 (5 bases). CDR1 SGHDN and CDR2 FVKESK come from the germline V gene. Trimming shortened V by 6 bases and J by 3 bases, and 8 bases separated the two germline ends. This CDR3 is built from 13 residues. The CDR3 sequence: CASRTVDTGELFF. CDR3 nucleotides: TGTGCCAGCAGGACAGTAGACACCGGGGAGCTGTTTTTT.

CDR3 in amino acids: CASSTGADTQYF. The CDR3 DNA follows: TGTGCCAGCTCCACAGGGGCGGATACGCAGTATTTT. The chain combines TRBV9 with TRBJ2-3; 7 positions match TRBD1. The V segment lost 7 bases and the J segment 6 bases; nucleotides outside the gene matches: 5. The CDR3 is 12 residues long. Per the germline V gene, CDR1 is SGDLS and CDR2 is YYNGEE.

The chain employs TRBV19 and TRBJ2-1; 15 bases map to TRBD2. This CDR3 spans 16 amino acids. Germline V CDR1 and CDR2: LNHDA, SQIVND (reference sequence). Unmatched junction bases numbered 5, after V lost 5 bases and J lost 6 bases. The CDR3 sequence: CASSAGLAGGGNEQFF. The CDR3 DNA sequence: TGTGCCAGTAGTGCGGGACTAGCGGGAGGAGGCAATGAGCAGTTCTTC.

The rearrangement links TRBV19 to TRBJ2-1; 16 positions match TRBD2. This CDR3 region has 19 residues. J was trimmed by 2 bases and V by 2 bases; bases with no gene match: 6. The germline V gene has CDR1 LNHDA and CDR2 SQIVND (reference sequence). This CDR3 is CASSISLGLAGGPYNEQFF. The CDR3 DNA is TGTGCCAGTAGTATATCCTTGGGACTAGCGGGGGGGCCCTACAATGAGCAGTTCTTC. The full variable domain, completed using reference TRBV19 and TRBJ2-1, is DGGITQSPKYLFRKEGQNVTLSCEQNLNHDAMYWYRQDPGQGLRLIYYSQIVNDFQKGDIAEGYSVSREKKESFPLTVTSAQKNPTAFYLCASSISLGLAGGPYNEQFFGPGTRLTVL.